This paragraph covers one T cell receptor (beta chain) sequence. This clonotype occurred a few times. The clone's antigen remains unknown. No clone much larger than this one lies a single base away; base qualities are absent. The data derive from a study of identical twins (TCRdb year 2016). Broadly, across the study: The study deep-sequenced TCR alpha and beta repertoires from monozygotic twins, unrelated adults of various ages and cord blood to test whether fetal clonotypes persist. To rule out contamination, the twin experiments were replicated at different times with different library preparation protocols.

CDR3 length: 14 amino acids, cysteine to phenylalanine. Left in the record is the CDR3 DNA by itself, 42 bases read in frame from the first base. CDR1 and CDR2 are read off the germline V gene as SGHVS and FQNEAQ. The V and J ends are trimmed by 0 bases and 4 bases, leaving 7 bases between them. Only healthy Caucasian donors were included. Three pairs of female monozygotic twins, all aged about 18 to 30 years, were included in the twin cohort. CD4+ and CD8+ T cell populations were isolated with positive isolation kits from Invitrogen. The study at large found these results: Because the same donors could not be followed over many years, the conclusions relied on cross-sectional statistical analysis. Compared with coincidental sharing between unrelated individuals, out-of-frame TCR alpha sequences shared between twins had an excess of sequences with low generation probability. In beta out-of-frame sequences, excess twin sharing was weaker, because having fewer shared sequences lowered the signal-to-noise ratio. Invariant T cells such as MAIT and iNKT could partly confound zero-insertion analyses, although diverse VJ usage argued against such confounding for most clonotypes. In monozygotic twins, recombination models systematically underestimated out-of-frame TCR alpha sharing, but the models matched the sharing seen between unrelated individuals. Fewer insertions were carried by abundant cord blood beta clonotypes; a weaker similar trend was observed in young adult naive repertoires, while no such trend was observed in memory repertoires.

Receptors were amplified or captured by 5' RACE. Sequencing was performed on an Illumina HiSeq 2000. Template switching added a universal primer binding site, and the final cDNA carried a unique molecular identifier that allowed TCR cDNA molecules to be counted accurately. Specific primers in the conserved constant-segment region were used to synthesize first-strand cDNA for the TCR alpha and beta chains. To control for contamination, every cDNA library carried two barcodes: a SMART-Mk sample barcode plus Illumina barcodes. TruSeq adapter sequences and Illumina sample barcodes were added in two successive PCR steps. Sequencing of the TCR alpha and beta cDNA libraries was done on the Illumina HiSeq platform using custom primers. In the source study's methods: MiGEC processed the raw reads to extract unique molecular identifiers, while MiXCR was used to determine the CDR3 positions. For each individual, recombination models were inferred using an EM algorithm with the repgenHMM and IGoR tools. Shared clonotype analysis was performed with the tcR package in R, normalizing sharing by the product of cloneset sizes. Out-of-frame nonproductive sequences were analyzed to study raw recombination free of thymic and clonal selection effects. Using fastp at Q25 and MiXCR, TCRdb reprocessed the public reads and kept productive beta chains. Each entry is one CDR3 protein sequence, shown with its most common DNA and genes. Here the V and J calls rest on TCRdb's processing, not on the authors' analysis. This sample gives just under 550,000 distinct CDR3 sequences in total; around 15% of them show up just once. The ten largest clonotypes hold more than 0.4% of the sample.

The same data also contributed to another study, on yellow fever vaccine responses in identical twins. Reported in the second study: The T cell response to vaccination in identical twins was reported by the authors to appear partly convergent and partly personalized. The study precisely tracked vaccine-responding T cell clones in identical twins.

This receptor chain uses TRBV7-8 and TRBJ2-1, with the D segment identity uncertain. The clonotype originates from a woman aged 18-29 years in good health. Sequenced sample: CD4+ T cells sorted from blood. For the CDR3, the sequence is CASSLAIGYNEQFF. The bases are TGTGCCAGCAGCTTAGCGATCGGGTACAATGAGCAGTTCTTC.